One T cell receptor beta chain is described in this entry. Antigen specificity is unknown. The entry originates in a study of cytomegalovirus exposure and HLA in healthy donors. Study in general: Approximately 85 million unique TCRs from HLA-typed donors made up an early data release.

PCR was performed using 60 Vbeta and 13 Jbeta primers. Generated by immunoSEQ multiplex PCR, the TCRdb table keeps only in-frame clones and is missing some. This table has around 85,000 clones, 65% to 80% appearing once. The study's findings and limits: Association with HLA alleles at 0.05 false discovery rate was found for some 18,000 TCR beta sequences in a later analysis. One later analysis reportedly identified an Asian-associated ancestry cluster that showed fewer N-insertions than the roughly 620-donor mean.

This TCR derives from a man aged 55 to 70 in good health and CMV-seronegative. Sequencing was carried out using PBMCs.

This CDR3 reads CASSPRAGDALYTF. The CDR3 DNA reads TGTGCCAGTAGCCCAAGGGCGGGAGACGCTCTCTACACCTTC. The genes are TRBV2 and TRBJ1-2; D not resolved. CDR1 and CDR2 (germline): SNHLY, FYNNEI. V was pared by 9 bases and J by 10 bases, with 24 bases between. The CDR3 totals 14 residues.